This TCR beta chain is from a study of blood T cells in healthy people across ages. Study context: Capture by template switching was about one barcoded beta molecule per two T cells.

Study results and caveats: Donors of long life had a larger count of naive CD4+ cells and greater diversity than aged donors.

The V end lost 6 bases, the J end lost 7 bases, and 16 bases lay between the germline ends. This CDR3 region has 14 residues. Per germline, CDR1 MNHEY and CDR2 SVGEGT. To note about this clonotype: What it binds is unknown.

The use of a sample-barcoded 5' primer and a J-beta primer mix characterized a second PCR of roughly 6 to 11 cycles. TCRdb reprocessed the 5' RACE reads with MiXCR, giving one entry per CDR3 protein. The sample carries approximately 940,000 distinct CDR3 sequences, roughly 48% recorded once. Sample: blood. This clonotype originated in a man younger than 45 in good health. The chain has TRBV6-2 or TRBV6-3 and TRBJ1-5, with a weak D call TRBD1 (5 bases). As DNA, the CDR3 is TGTGCCAGCAGCCCGGGACGCGAGGGACAGCCCCAGCATTTT. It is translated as CASSPGREGQPQHF.